These T cell receptor beta chains were read from a single sample in a study of response to subunit inactivated influenza vaccine. Each CDR3 protein gets one entry after TCRdb re-called the RT-PCR reads with MiXCR. The table has approximately 480,000 distinct CDR3 sequences, roughly 9.7% seen once. The sequencing used PBMCs from blood, collected more than 35 days after vaccination. The receptors derive from a man aged 50-60 years who received an inactivated influenza vaccine. Each CDR3 is given with its conserved first and last residue. The order of the fields is V gene, CDR3 length, D gene, clone size, J gene, CDR3 protein, CDR3 DNA. The D gene is left open where the match is weak. Expanded clones are given a class, and other clones once, few, many or no size at all.

>TRBV7-2|15|TRBD1|NA|TRBJ2-1
CASSRSGGLGNEQFF
TGTGCCAGCAGCCGGTCAGGGGGCCTCGGGAATGAGCAGTTCTTC
>TRBV6-1|13|NA|few|TRBJ2-7
CASSPQGYYEQYF
TGTGCCAGCAGTCCTCAGGGCTACTACGAGCAGTACTTC
>TRBV11-2|14|TRBD1|many|TRBJ2-1
CASSRQGAYNEQFF
TGTGCCAGCAGCCGACAGGGAGCTTACAATGAGCAGTTCTTC
>TRBV29-1|16|TRBD1|NA|TRBJ2-7
CSVERGSGTGAYEQYF
TGCAGCGTTGAAAGAGGGTCCGGGACAGGGGCCTACGAGCAGTACTTC
>TRBV7-9|13|NA|few|TRBJ2-1
CASKRDMGTEQFF
TGTGCCAGTAAAAGGGATATGGGGACTGAGCAGTTCTTC
>TRBV18|15|NA|NA|TRBJ2-3
CASSLKQGIQDTQYF
TGTGCCAGCTCTCTTAAACAGGGTATTCAAGATACGCAGTATTTT
>TRBV9|13|NA|few|TRBJ2-1
CASSVVPGREQFF
TGTGCCAGCAGCGTCGTGCCAGGGCGTGAGCAGTTCTTC
>TRBV2|15|TRBD1|NA|TRBJ1-1
CASTKDRGRRTEAFF
TGTGCCAGCACCAAAGACAGGGGGCGTCGGACTGAAGCTTTCTTT
>TRBV6-2/TRBV6-3|12|NA|NA|TRBJ2-7
CASSPAFVEQYF
TGTGCCAGCAGTCCGGCTTTCGTCGAGCAGTACTTC
>TRBV14|16|TRBD1|many|TRBJ1-2
CASSTRDRGPGYGYTF
TGTGCCAGCAGCACCCGGGACAGGGGGCCTGGCTATGGCTACACCTTC
>TRBV5-5|14|NA|few|TRBJ2-1
CASSLAVSRGEQFF
TGTGCCAGCAGCTTGGCCGTTAGCCGTGGCGAGCAGTTCTTC
>TRBV10-3|15|NA|few|TRBJ2-1
CAISERTISYNEQFF
TGTGCCATCAGTGAACGGACTATATCCTACAATGAGCAGTTCTTC
>TRBV28|15|TRBD2|many|TRBJ2-7
CASSTPGGSSYEQYF
TGTGCCAGCAGCACCCCGGGGGGGAGCTCCTACGAGCAGTACTTC
>TRBV28|14|NA|few|TRBJ1-2
CASTGEEFLYGYTF
TGTGCCAGCACAGGGGAAGAATTTCTCTATGGCTACACCTTC
>TRBV18|15|NA|few|TRBJ2-7
CASSPTADSSYEQYF
TGTGCCAGCTCACCCACAGCGGACAGCTCCTACGAGCAGTACTTC
>TRBV5-1|16|TRBD1|many|TRBJ1-2
CASSLTGDSANYGYTF
TGCGCCAGCAGCTTGACAGGGGATTCGGCTAACTATGGCTACACCTTC
>TRBV20-1|12|NA|few|TRBJ2-7
CSASGLLHEQYF
TGCAGTGCTAGCGGATTACTCCACGAGCAGTACTTC
>TRBV6-5|15|NA|NA|TRBJ2-2
CASSYLGFGTGELFF
TGTGCCAGCAGTTATCTAGGGTTCGGCACCGGGGAGCTGTTTTTT
>TRBV20-1|13|NA|few|TRBJ2-1
CSAIPRSYNEQFF
TGCAGTGCTATCCCGAGATCCTACAATGAGCAGTTCTTC
>TRBV11-2|18|TRBD2|NA|TRBJ2-5
CASSLGGTSVGDQETQYF
TGTGCCAGCAGCTTAGGTGGGACTAGTGTAGGGGACCAAGAGACCCAGTACTTC
>TRBV10-3|13|NA|once|TRBJ1-1
CAIEAGDRTEAFF
TGTGCCATAGAGGCAGGGGATCGTACTGAAGCTTTCTTT
>TRBV5-1|15|NA|many|TRBJ1-6
CASSFIRDANSPLHF
TGCGCCAGCAGCTTCATACGGGACGCTAATTCACCCCTCCACTTT
>TRBV20-1|14|NA|many|TRBJ1-5
CSARGSRSNQPQHF
TGCAGTGCTAGAGGAAGCAGGAGCAATCAGCCCCAGCATTTT
>TRBV20-1|13|NA|NA|TRBJ2-7
CSARTGRYYEQYF
TGCAGTGCTAGAACGGGCCGATACTACGAGCAGTACTTC
>TRBV20-1|14|TRBD2|NA|TRBJ2-1
CSARAPSGRPEQFF
TGCAGTGCTAGAGCCCCTAGCGGGAGGCCCGAGCAGTTCTTC
>TRBV7-2|13|NA|many|TRBJ1-3
CASSLVSGNTIYF
TGTGCCAGCAGCTTGGTCTCTGGAAACACCATATATTTT
>TRBV7-9|14|TRBD2|many|TRBJ2-3
CASSFGGGADTQYF
TGTGCCAGCAGCTTTGGCGGGGGGGCAGATACGCAGTATTTT
>TRBV4-3|17|TRBD2|NA|TRBJ2-1
CASSQDLVSGGYNEQFF
TGCGCCAGCAGCCAAGATCTCGTTAGCGGGGGATACAATGAGCAGTTCTTC
>TRBV2|13|NA|NA|TRBJ2-1
CASSEGMGNEQFF
TGTGCCAGCAGTGAAGGTATGGGCAATGAGCAGTTCTTC
>TRBV20-1|15|NA|once|TRBJ2-1
CSARSTKGSYNEQFF
TGCAGTGCCAGGAGCACCAAAGGCTCCTACAATGAGCAGTTCTTC
>TRBV4-2|17|TRBD2|many|TRBJ2-3
CASSHPLAGEGTDTQYF
TGTGCCAGCAGCCACCCACTAGCGGGAGAGGGCACAGATACGCAGTATTTT
>TRBV6-1|12|NA|NA|TRBJ2-7
CARGGEGGRQYF
TGTGCCAGGGGGGGAGAAGGGGGGAGACAGTACTTC
>TRBV2|16|NA|NA|TRBJ2-3
CASSPLGRTSTDTQYF
TGTGCCAGCAGTCCGCTGGGACGGACAAGCACAGATACGCAGTATTTT
>TRBV6-2/TRBV6-3|17|TRBD2|many|TRBJ2-7
CASLRPRLAGGSYEQYF
TGTGCCAGCCTTCGACCCCGACTAGCGGGGGGATCCTACGAGCAGTACTTC
>TRBV11-2|12|NA|many|TRBJ2-1
CASSSTVNEQFF
TGTGCCAGCAGCTCCACTGTAAATGAGCAGTTCTTC
>TRBV12-3/TRBV12-4|16|NA|few|TRBJ2-7
CASSYPSAGAQGEQYF
TGTGCCAGCAGTTATCCCTCGGCTGGGGCGCAGGGCGAGCAGTACTTC
>TRBV12-3/TRBV12-4|12|TRBD1|few|TRBJ1-1
CASSPGGSGAFF
TGTGCCAGCAGCCCAGGGGGGTCGGGAGCTTTCTTT
>TRBV7-9|16|NA|NA|TRBJ2-7
CASTLEFSGGRGEQYF
TGTGCCAGCACCTTGGAGTTCTCTGGGGGCCGGGGGGAGCAGTACTTC
>TRBV19|15|NA|NA|TRBJ2-1
CASSEGLYSYNEQFF
TGTGCCAGTAGTGAGGGCCTCTACTCCTACAATGAGCAGTTCTTC
>TRBV5-1|14|NA|many|TRBJ2-3
CASSLGLSTDTQYF
TGCGCCAGCAGCTTGGGCCTCAGCACAGATACGCAGTATTTT
>TRBV5-6|14|NA|few|TRBJ2-2
CASSLQGSAGELFF
TGTGCCAGCAGCTTGCAAGGGTCTGCCGGGGAGCTGTTTTTT
>TRBV7-9|14|NA|NA|TRBJ2-7
CASSSPAGAYEQYF
TGTGCCAGCAGTTCCCCCGCAGGGGCCTACGAGCAGTACTTC
>TRBV10-3|15|TRBD2|NA|TRBJ2-1
CAIRPTSRTDNEQFF
TGTGCCATCCGGCCGACTAGCAGAACCGACAATGAGCAGTTCTTC
>TRBV12-3/TRBV12-4|14|TRBD2|few|TRBJ2-1
CASSLASGAGEQFF
TGTGCCAGCAGTTTAGCTAGCGGGGCCGGGGAGCAGTTCTTC
>TRBV7-9|13|NA|NA|TRBJ2-3
CASSGYYTDTQYF
TGTGCCAGCAGCGGATACTACACAGATACGCAGTATTTT
>TRBV4-2|13|NA|few|TRBJ2-7
CASSQGKDLEQYF
TGTGCCAGCAGCCAAGGGAAGGACCTCGAGCAGTACTTC
>TRBV20-1|17|TRBD2|NA|TRBJ2-7
CSARDPGLAGGPYEQYF
TGCAGTGCTAGAGACCCGGGACTAGCGGGAGGACCTTACGAGCAGTACTTC
>TRBV7-2|17|TRBD2|few|TRBJ2-1
CASSPRRPGGIYNEQFF
TGTGCCAGCAGCCCCAGACGCCCGGGGGGAATCTACAATGAGCAGTTCTTC
>TRBV6-5|12|NA|many|TRBJ1-2
CASSSQGIGYTF
TGTGCCAGCAGTTCCCAGGGTATTGGCTACACCTTC
>TRBV4-2|16|NA|many|TRBJ2-2
CASSQDPGAYTGELFF
TGTGCCAGCAGCCAAGATCCTGGGGCTTATACCGGGGAGCTGTTTTTT
>TRBV18|20|TRBD2|NA|TRBJ2-1
CASSPPGGGVGARSYNEQFF
TGTGCCAGCTCACCACCGGGGGGGGGAGTAGGAGCGCGCTCCTACAATGAGCAGTTCTTC
>TRBV12-3/TRBV12-4|13|TRBD1|many|TRBJ2-3
CASSLDRANTQYF
TGTGCCAGCAGTCTCGACAGGGCGAATACGCAGTATTTT
>TRBV3-1|12|NA|few|TRBJ2-7
CASSRYHYEQYF
TGTGCCAGCAGCCGATATCACTACGAGCAGTACTTC
>TRBV5-4|15|TRBD1|NA|TRBJ2-2
CASSPQGADTGELFF
TGTGCCAGCAGCCCCCAGGGGGCCGACACCGGGGAGCTGTTTTTT
>TRBV20-1|15|TRBD2|many|TRBJ2-2
CSARPSGVDTGELFF
TGCAGTGCTAGGCCTAGCGGGGTGGACACCGGGGAGCTGTTTTTT
>TRBV28|12|NA|NA|TRBJ2-7
CASSLGRTEQYF
TGTGCCAGCAGTTTAGGGCGGACCGAGCAGTACTTC
>TRBV29-1|10|NA|many|TRBJ2-7
CSVVGYEQYF
TGCAGCGTTGTTGGATACGAGCAGTACTTC
>TRBV5-1|14|NA|NA|TRBJ1-6
CASSLGDGNSPLHF
TGCGCCAGCAGCTTGGGGGACGGTAATTCACCCCTCCACTTT
>TRBV24-1|19|TRBD2|NA|TRBJ2-5
CATSDFRLAAGLNQETQYF
TGTGCCACCAGTGATTTCCGGCTAGCGGCAGGGTTGAACCAAGAGACCCAGTACTTC